The rows below give T cell receptor beta chains drawn from one sample of a study of STAT3 mutations in large granular lymphocyte leukemia. Using immunoSEQ multiplex PCR, the repertoire was profiled, and TCRdb retains in-frame clones only, with some absent. The profile shows about 34,000 clones, around 87% of them singletons. The sequenced sample was peripheral blood mononuclear cells. The receptors shown here come from a man aged 55 to 70 with T-cell large granular lymphocyte leukemia. Some clones in this sample may be carry-over from other donors' samples. CDR3s include the opening cysteine and the closing phenylalanine or tryptophan. The order of the fields is V gene, D gene, J gene, clone size, CDR3 DNA, CDR3 protein. D genes are given only for firm matches. The listing skips clone size in some rows; elsewhere it reads once, few, many or a size class.

v_gene: TRBV7-2; d_gene: NA; j_gene: TRBJ2-1; abundance: NA; CDR3nt: TGTGCCAGCAGCTCTCAACCGACGGTTGGCTCCTACAATGAGCAGTTCTTC; CDR3aa: CASSSQPTVGSYNEQFF
v_gene: TRBV28; d_gene: NA; j_gene: TRBJ2-5; abundance: NA; CDR3nt: TGTGCCAGCAGCCCGGTTTTTGGACGTGGAGAGACCCAGTACTTC; CDR3aa: CASSPVFGRGETQYF
v_gene: TRBV6-1; d_gene: NA; j_gene: TRBJ2-5; abundance: NA; CDR3nt: TGTGCCAGCAGAACAGGAGGGGAGACCCAGTACTTC; CDR3aa: CASRTGGETQYF
v_gene: TRBV5-1; d_gene: NA; j_gene: TRBJ2-2; abundance: NA; CDR3nt: TGCGCCAGCAGCAGGGACTTTTCGACCGGGGAGCTGTTTTTT; CDR3aa: CASSRDFSTGELFF
v_gene: TRBV7-6; d_gene: NA; j_gene: TRBJ2-3; abundance: NA; CDR3nt: TGTGCCAGCAGTTTAGCGTCTAGCACAGATACGCAGTATTTT; CDR3aa: CASSLASSTDTQYF
v_gene: TRBV10-3; d_gene: TRBD2; j_gene: TRBJ2-3; abundance: NA; CDR3nt: TGTGCCATCACCGAAGGACTAGCGGGAGGTGGTACAGATACGCAGTATTTT; CDR3aa: CAITEGLAGGGTDTQYF
v_gene: TRBV29-1; d_gene: TRBD1; j_gene: TRBJ2-4; abundance: NA; CDR3nt: TGCAGCGTCGATGCCAGACAGGGTTTCGGAAACATTCAGTACTTC; CDR3aa: CSVDARQGFGNIQYF
v_gene: TRBV2; d_gene: NA; j_gene: TRBJ2-5; abundance: NA; CDR3nt: TGTGCCAGCATCACAGGGATTGGAGAGACCCAGTACTTC; CDR3aa: CASITGIGETQYF
v_gene: TRBV6-1; d_gene: TRBD2; j_gene: TRBJ2-7; abundance: NA; CDR3nt: TGTGCCAGCAGTGAGGGACTAGCGGAAACCTACGAGCAGTACTTC; CDR3aa: CASSEGLAETYEQYF
v_gene: TRBV7-3; d_gene: NA; j_gene: TRBJ1-2; abundance: few; CDR3nt: TGTGCCAGCAGCTTAGGGGGCGGCAGAACGGGCTATGGCTACACCTTC; CDR3aa: CASSLGGGRTGYGYTF
v_gene: TRBV2; d_gene: TRBD2; j_gene: TRBJ2-7; abundance: NA; CDR3nt: TGTGCCAGCAGTGACCAGCGGGAGCTTAGAGAGCAGTACTTC; CDR3aa: CASSDQRELREQYF
v_gene: TRBV18; d_gene: NA; j_gene: TRBJ2-1; abundance: NA; CDR3nt: TGTGCCAGCTCACCCCCTTGGGAAGGTGTGAAACCCAATGAGCAGTTCTTC; CDR3aa: CASSPPWEGVKPNEQFF
v_gene: TRBV30; d_gene: TRBD1; j_gene: TRBJ1-1; abundance: NA; CDR3nt: TGTGCCTGGGCTCGGGGGGACAGGGGCACTGAAGCTTTCTTT; CDR3aa: CAWARGDRGTEAFF
v_gene: TRBV6-1; d_gene: TRBD1; j_gene: TRBJ1-2; abundance: NA; CDR3nt: TGTGCCAGCAGAGGACAGGGGGCTGGCAACTATGGCTACACCTTC; CDR3aa: CASRGQGAGNYGYTF
v_gene: TRBV28; d_gene: NA; j_gene: TRBJ2-6; abundance: NA; CDR3nt: TGTGCCAGCAGTTTAGGTTCTTTCGGGGCCAACGTCCTGACTTTC; CDR3aa: CASSLGSFGANVLTF
v_gene: TRBV18; d_gene: TRBD2; j_gene: TRBJ2-7; abundance: NA; CDR3nt: TGTGCCAGCTCACCACCATCGGGAGGTCGTATAAACGAGCAGTACTTC; CDR3aa: CASSPPSGGRINEQYF
v_gene: TRBV5-1; d_gene: NA; j_gene: TRBJ2-1; abundance: once; CDR3nt: TGCGCCAGCAGCTTGGGGGCGTCAGTAGCGGACAATGAGCAGTTCTTC; CDR3aa: CASSLGASVADNEQFF
v_gene: TRBV25-1; d_gene: NA; j_gene: TRBJ1-6; abundance: NA; CDR3nt: TGTGCCAGCAGCCATAGCTCCTATAATTCACCCCTCCACTTT; CDR3aa: CASSHSSYNSPLHF
v_gene: TRBV5-1; d_gene: NA; j_gene: TRBJ2-7; abundance: NA; CDR3nt: TGCGCCAGCAGCTTGGAGTTAACAACCTACGAGCAGTACTTC; CDR3aa: CASSLELTTYEQYF
v_gene: TRBV4-3; d_gene: NA; j_gene: TRBJ1-1; abundance: NA; CDR3nt: TGCGCCAGCAGCCAAGATGGGGCAGGCAACACTGAAGCTTTCTTT; CDR3aa: CASSQDGAGNTEAFF
v_gene: TRBV25-1; d_gene: NA; j_gene: TRBJ1-5; abundance: NA; CDR3nt: TGTGCCAGCAGTGGGACACTTAGCAATCAGCCCCAGCATTTT; CDR3aa: CASSGTLSNQPQHF
v_gene: TRBV27; d_gene: NA; j_gene: TRBJ1-1; abundance: NA; CDR3nt: TGTGCCAGCAGTTTATCTGCGCGGAACACTGAAGCTTTCTTT; CDR3aa: CASSLSARNTEAFF
v_gene: TRBV30; d_gene: NA; j_gene: TRBJ1-4; abundance: NA; CDR3nt: TGTGCCTGGAGTGGCGGGAGGGAAAAACTGTTTTTT; CDR3aa: CAWSGGREKLFF
v_gene: TRBV6-1; d_gene: NA; j_gene: TRBJ1-2; abundance: once; CDR3nt: TGTGCCAGCAGTGTCCTTCAGTATGGGCGAGTCTATGGCTACACCTTC; CDR3aa: CASSVLQYGRVYGYTF
v_gene: TRBV28; d_gene: NA; j_gene: TRBJ1-1; abundance: NA; CDR3nt: TGTGCCACCTATAGCGGGGGGAACACTGAAGCTTTCTTT; CDR3aa: CATYSGGNTEAFF
v_gene: TRBV6-6; d_gene: NA; j_gene: TRBJ2-7; abundance: once; CDR3nt: TGTGCCAGCACTGGGACGTCAAGCTCCTACGAGCAGTACTTC; CDR3aa: CASTGTSSSYEQYF
v_gene: TRBV4-3; d_gene: NA; j_gene: TRBJ2-7; abundance: NA; CDR3nt: TGCGCCAGCAGATGGGTGAAGTCCTACGAGCAGTACTTC; CDR3aa: CASRWVKSYEQYF
v_gene: TRBV27; d_gene: TRBD1; j_gene: TRBJ1-2; abundance: NA; CDR3nt: TGTGCCAGCAGTCCTCCAGGGGGAGGAGGAAACTATGGCTACACCTTC; CDR3aa: CASSPPGGGGNYGYTF
v_gene: TRBV20-1; d_gene: NA; j_gene: TRBJ1-2; abundance: NA; CDR3nt: TGCAGTGCTAGAGATGGCTACACCTTC; CDR3aa: CSARDGYTF
v_gene: TRBV7-2; d_gene: TRBD2; j_gene: TRBJ2-7; abundance: NA; CDR3nt: TGTGCCAGCAGCCACGGACTAGCGGGAGATTACGAGCAGTACTTC; CDR3aa: CASSHGLAGDYEQYF
v_gene: TRBV7-9; d_gene: NA; j_gene: TRBJ1-1; abundance: NA; CDR3nt: TGTGCCAGCAGCCCAAAAAGGCGTCAATCTATCGGGGACACTGAAGCTTTCTTT; CDR3aa: CASSPKRRQSIGDTEAFF
v_gene: TRBV5-4; d_gene: NA; j_gene: TRBJ1-6; abundance: NA; CDR3nt: TGTGCCAGCAGCTCCGCTGCGGGACTTGGGAATTCACCCCTCCACTTT; CDR3aa: CASSSAAGLGNSPLHF
v_gene: TRBV18; d_gene: NA; j_gene: TRBJ1-1; abundance: NA; CDR3nt: TGTGCCAGCTCACCACGGAGTCTTTTGGGGGCCATGAACACTGAAGCTTTCTTT; CDR3aa: CASSPRSLLGAMNTEAFF